Below are 21 T cell receptor beta chains sequenced from a single sample in a study of T cells expressing NK-cell markers. TCRdb re-called the 5' RACE reads, yielding one record per CDR3 amino acid sequence without DNA. The ten most abundant clones cover approximately 0.42% of a sample with over 200,000 distinct CDR3 sequences. Sequencing was done on a sample of blood T cells: a sorted CD56 or NKG2C T cell subset, CD4+ or CD8+ T cells, or bulk PBMC T cells (not recorded which). Receptors were obtained from a man aged 18 to 29 in good health.

The chain couples TRBV9 to TRBJ2-3; TCRdb returns TRBD2, unconfirmable since there is no DNA. Germline CDR1 reads SGDLS; CDR2 reads YYNGEE. The CDR3 is 15 amino acids. CDR3: CASSVVAEITDTQYF.

The V and J genes are TRBV5-1 and TRBJ2-1; TCRdb reports TRBD2, a call that lacks DNA to check it against. Looked up from germline, CDR1 is SGHRS and CDR2 is YFSETQ. CDR3 length equals 16 residues. The CDR3 sequence: CASSLVGTSGSYEQFF.

The chain uses TRBV9 and TRBJ2-3; TCRdb names TRBD2, which stays unverified in the absence of DNA. The CDR3 length is 19 residues. Germline V gene data show CDR1 as SGDLS and CDR2 as YYNGEE. The CDR3 spells CASSVEVEVGGRNTDTQYF.

The rearrangement uses TRBV20-1 and TRBJ2-3; TCRdb's assignment of TRBD1 cannot be checked, as there is no DNA. The CDR3 covers 13 residues. In germline, CDR1 is DFQATT, CDR2 SNEGSKA (reference sequence). CDR3 sequence: CSALSGTPDTQYF.

The chain links TRBV15 to TRBJ2-3; the D call from TCRdb, TRBD1, cannot be confirmed without DNA. Per germline, CDR1 LNHNV and CDR2 YYDKDF (reference sequence). This CDR3 is built from 17 residues. This CDR3 reads CATSTLGDGLGTDTQYF.

This chain uses TRBV7-2 with TRBJ2-1; TCRdb outputs TRBD1, but without DNA this stays unchecked. CDR1 is SGHTA and CDR2 is FQGNSA in the germline V gene. This CDR3 has 16 residues. The CDR3: CASSLGIRQGYNEQFF.

The chain employs TRBV11-2 and TRBJ2-3; TCRdb lists TRBD1, though no DNA is available to test this call. This CDR3 comprises 16 residues. Germline V gene sequence: CDR1 SGHAT, CDR2 FQNNGV. This chain's CDR3 is CASSSRRGEKTDTQYF.

J is TRBJ2-3 and V is TRBV6-2 or TRBV6-3; no DNA is available, so the TRBD1 call from TCRdb remains unchecked. The CDR3 spans 16 residues. CDR1 MNHEY and CDR2 SVGEGT come from the germline V gene. The CDR3 loop reads CASRTQTGGLHDTQYF.

This CDR3 is CSAPGLAGGRNEQFF. V and J are TRBV20-1 and TRBJ2-1; TCRdb selects TRBD2, and the lack of DNA leaves this call unchecked. Per the germline V gene, CDR1 is DFQATT and CDR2 is SNEGSKA (reference sequence). The CDR3 consists of 15 residues.

This chain joins TRBV11-2 and TRBJ2-3. CDR3 length: 15 residues. Germline V gene lookup returns CDR1 SGHAT and CDR2 FQNNGV. Here the CDR3 reads CASSLVGQTTDTQYF.

This sequence joins TRBV6-5 and TRBJ2-5. This CDR3 contains 14 residues. CDR1 MNHEY and CDR2 SVGAGI come from the germline V gene. Here the CDR3 reads CASSYSQVGETQYF.

V and J are TRBV5-1 and TRBJ1-1; TCRdb's assignment of TRBD1 cannot be checked, as there is no DNA. This CDR3 has 14 amino acids. Germline V gene lookup returns CDR1 SGHRS and CDR2 YFSETQ. CDR3 sequence: CASSSREGGTEAFF.

The J gene is TRBJ2-1, the V gene TRBV18. The germline V gene has CDR1 KGHSH and CDR2 LQKENI. The CDR3 is 13 amino acids. CDR3 region: CASSPDKRNEQFF.

The rearrangement joins TRBV7-2 to TRBJ2-5; TCRdb's D call of TRBD2 is untestable without DNA. This CDR3 has 16 residues. Germline CDR1 and CDR2: SGHTA and FQGNSA. CDR3 region: CASSSDSGRAGETQYF. Looking up the rest from reference TRBV7-2 and TRBJ2-5 gives the full variable domain: GAGVSQSPSNKVTEKGKDVELRCDPISGHTALYWYRQSLGQGLEFLIYFQGNSAPDKSGLPSDRFSAERTGGSVSTLTIQRTQQEDSAVYLCASSSDSGRAGETQYFGPGTRLLVL.

V gene TRBV18 combines with J gene TRBJ2-5. This CDR3 is 16 amino acids long. CDR1 is KGHSH, CDR2 LQKENI, per germline. The CDR3 reads CASSSNTALGKETQYF.

The chain combines TRBV20-1 with TRBJ2-1; TCRdb lists TRBD2, though no DNA is available to test this call. In germline, CDR1 is DFQATT, CDR2 SNEGSKA (reference sequence). This CDR3 region has 19 residues. CDR3 amino acids: CSARDRLAGGQPTYNEQFF.

The rearrangement joins TRBV6-1 to TRBJ2-3; TCRdb indicates TRBD1, and absent DNA this call remains unverified. The CDR3 contains 19 residues. CDR1 is MNHNS, CDR2 SASEGT, per germline. CDR3 in amino acids: CASSEPQGLGGSCTDTQYF.

The chain is built from TRBV20-1 and TRBJ2-1; without DNA, the TCRdb call of TRBD2 cannot be checked. Germline CDR1 DFQATT, CDR2 SNEGSKA (reference sequence). CDR3 length: 16 amino acids. The CDR3 sequence: CSASHVAGGSYNEQFF.

V gene TRBV6-5 combines with J gene TRBJ2-7. This CDR3 comprises 15 residues. CDR1 is MNHEY and CDR2 is SVGAGI in the germline V gene. CDR3 region: CASSYSDGTYDEQYF.

The chain links TRBV20-1 to TRBJ1-5; there is no DNA to check the TCRdb D call of TRBD1. The CDR3 spans 15 residues. Germline-derived CDR1 and CDR2 are DFQATT and SNEGSKA (reference sequence). CDR3 loop: CSAGQGGGSNQPQHF.

The rearrangement joins TRBV6-5 to TRBJ1-3; TCRdb's D call of TRBD1 is untestable without DNA. The CDR3 runs to 15 residues. Germline CDR1 MNHEY, CDR2 SVGAGI. The CDR3 sequence: CASSYDRAGGNTIYF.